Included here is one T cell receptor (beta chain) sequence, with context. This clonotype was seen only a few times. Its antigen remains unidentified. No qualities accompany the bases; no much larger clone lies one base away. The germline ends are 14 bases apart after V is trimmed by 4 bases and J by 4 bases. The CDR3 runs 14 residues from the cysteine to the phenylalanine. Just CDR3 DNA is preserved here, 42 bases in frame from base 1. Looking up the germline V gene yields CDR1 MDHEN and CDR2 SYDVKM. The instrument was an Illumina HiSeq 2500. Quantitative 5'-RACE with molecular barcodes was the method used to prepare the TCR beta libraries. Per the authors' processing: Disease-linked TCR variants were identified with a new computational method built on a probabilistic model of VDJ rearrangement. The public reads were quality trimmed at Q25 with fastp and then assembled into clones with MiXCR by TCRdb, keeping productive beta chains. When rows share a CDR3 protein, they turn into one entry using the most common DNA and genes. TCRdb's processing, not the study's, gives the V and J calls here. The sample table contains 300,000 to 400,000 distinct CDR3 sequences; only one count was recorded for about 20% of them. About a sixth of the sample is in the top ten clones.

The sample is drawn from a study of CD8 T cells in ankylosing spondylitis (dated by TCRdb to the late 2010s). Some background on the complete study: T cell receptor beta repertoires were profiled in healthy donors and ankylosing spondylitis patients so that disease-linked TCR variants could be found. Samples of peripheral blood were taken, and for ankylosing spondylitis patients, synovial fluid was collected as well. The full study cohort comprised approximately 23 ankylosing spondylitis patients and roughly 100 healthy donors. Paper-wide results and their limitations: According to the report, matched synovial fluid samples from ankylosing spondylitis patients were significantly enriched for the disease-linked clones. A CD8+ phenotype was shown by the disease-linked clones, which were found at relatively low frequencies in peripheral blood. Blood from ankylosing spondylitis patients appeared to be characterized by a TCR beta motif made up of seven or eight highly homologous amino acid variants. Some motif variants had previously been reported in the synovial fluid and blood of reactive arthritis patients, which suggests shared mechanisms of disease initiation.

Sequencing was performed on blood, either unsorted or a sorted T cell fraction (not recorded which). The receptor's source is a male donor with ankylosing spondylitis. The sequence links TRBV28 to TRBJ2-7, with a weak D call of TRBD1 (6 bases match). The bases read TGTGCCAGCAGTTCGTACTTGGACAGTTACGAGCAGTACTTC. This is translated as CASSSYLDSYEQYF.